The 26 T cell receptor beta chains listed next were all sequenced from one sample in a study of naive and memory T cell subsets (dated by TCRdb to the late 2010s). The study at large found these results: A few larger clonotypes were present in naive repertoires, especially CD8 naive repertoires, and these clonotypes were possibly memory cells re-expressing CD45RA.

Receptor libraries were prepared by UMI-ligation and nested PCR. TCRdb records Illumina MiSeq as the sequencer. An equimolar mix of two oligonucleotides covering both TRBC1 and TRBC2 was used as the beta constant-region primer. The ligated cDNA went through four rounds of PCR with nested alpha and beta constant-region primers together with the SP2 primer. The public reads were quality trimmed at Q25 with fastp and then assembled into clones with MiXCR by TCRdb, keeping productive beta chains. CDR3 protein duplicates are merged, each entry listing the most common genes and DNA. The sample data list about 150,000 distinct CDR3 sequences, and 22% of these were observed just once. The ten largest clones take up about 0.11% of the sample. Their antigens remain unidentified. The sample consisted of naive CD4+ T cells from blood. The cell subset or site tag for this specimen amounts to: naive T cells, CD45RA high CD27+. Receptor source: a human donor in good health.

The V gene is TRBV5-1, the J gene TRBJ2-1, with D possibly matching TRBD1 (7 bases). The germline V gene encodes CDR1 SGHRS and CDR2 YFSETQ. V was clipped by 0 bases and J by 3 bases, with 10 bases between them. This CDR3 comprises 15 residues. The CDR3 sequence: CASSLVQGGYNEQFF. In DNA form, the CDR3 reads TGCGCCAGCAGCTTGGTTCAGGGGGGCTACAATGAGCAGTTCTTC. The full variable domain, in which reference TRBV5-1 and TRBJ2-1 provide the parts outside the CDR3, is KAGVTQTPRYLIKTRGQQVTLSCSPISGHRSVSWYQQTPGQGLQFLFEYFSETQRNKGNFPGRFSGRQFSNSRSEMNVSTLELGDSALYLCASSLVQGGYNEQFFGPGTRLTVL.

This clonotype appeared a few times. The V call is TRBV28, the J call TRBJ2-3, with D possibly TRBD1 on 6 matching bases. V was trimmed by 10 bases and J by 2 bases, leaving 13 bases between them. The CDR3 extends over 13 amino acids. CDR1 and CDR2 (germline): MDHEN, SYDVKM. The CDR3 reads CATPGQNTDTQYF. DNA of the CDR3: TGTGCCACCCCCGGACAGAACACAGATACGCAGTATTTT.

The V gene is TRBV15, the J gene TRBJ2-1; 8 bases agree with TRBD2. V shed 6 bases, J shed 0 bases, and the junction held 19 bases outside the gene matches. Germline loops: CDR1 LNHNV, CDR2 YYDKDF (reference sequence). The CDR3 consists of 20 residues. The CDR3 region has the DNA TGTGCCACCAGGCCCTGGGGAGCGGGAGTTCCCGAGAGCTCCTACAATGAGCAGTTCTTC. This gives the protein CATRPWGAGVPESSYNEQFF.

The chain employs TRBV28 and TRBJ1-1; D remains unclear. Germline CDR1 reads MDHEN; CDR2 reads SYDVKM. The germline V and J ends were trimmed by 6 bases and 6 bases, with 8 bases remaining between them. The length of the CDR3 is 11 residues. In DNA form, the CDR3 reads TGTGCCAGCAGAGCGTTCTCTGAAGCTTTCTTT. Translating gives CASRAFSEAFF.

This chain links TRBV12-3 or TRBV12-4 with TRBJ1-6, with no clear D. Trimming shortened V by 4 bases and J by 9 bases, and 10 bases separated the two germline ends. The CDR3 contains 13 residues. The CDR3 spells CASSSLEASPLHF. The CDR3 region has the DNA TGTGCCAGCAGTTCCTTGGAAGCTTCACCCCTCCACTTT.

This chain connects TRBV12-3 or TRBV12-4 to TRBJ2-1; tentatively, D is TRBD1 (5 bases). This CDR3 has 14 amino acids. With 6 bases removed from V and 3 bases from J, the gap between germline ends came to 12 bases. In nucleotides, the CDR3 is TGTGCCAGCAGGACAGACAGAGACTACAATGAGCAGTTCTTC. It specifies CASRTDRDYNEQFF.

In its sample, this clonotype was seen a few times. This chain's CDR3 is CSAYRGLAKSYEQYF. The CDR3 DNA reads TGCAGTGCTTATAGGGGGCTAGCGAAATCCTACGAGCAGTACTTC. The chain employs TRBV20-1 and TRBJ2-7, with D possibly TRBD1 on 7 matching bases. CDR3 size: 15 residues. Per germline, CDR1 DFQATT and CDR2 SNEGSKA (reference sequence). V lost 5 bases to trimming and J lost 1 base, with 18 bases between them.

This clonotype showed up just a few times. The chain uses TRBV28 and TRBJ2-7; TRBD1 might be the D (5 bases). Germline CDR1 reads MDHEN; CDR2 reads SYDVKM. The CDR3 is 14 amino acids. V lost 3 bases and J lost 2, with 11 bases in between. Here the CDR3 reads CASSFQGWTYEQYF. In nucleotides, the CDR3 is TGTGCCAGCAGTTTTCAGGGTTGGACCTACGAGCAGTACTTC.

V is TRBV5-1 and J is TRBJ2-3, with D possibly matching TRBD1 (5 bases). Deletions cut 1 base from V and 2 bases from J, with 11 bases between. Germline CDR1 is SGHRS and CDR2 is YFSETQ. The CDR3 consists of 15 residues. The CDR3 region has the DNA TGCGCCAGCAGCTTGAGCGACAGTCTCACAGATACGCAGTATTTT. Residues: CASSLSDSLTDTQYF.

The rearrangement links TRBV7-2 to TRBJ1-3; 7 nucleotides match TRBD1. This CDR3 has 15 residues. In germline, CDR1 is SGHTA, CDR2 FQGNSA. Trimming at V came to 4 bases and at J to 4 bases, leaving 7 bases not matched to a gene. CDR3 in DNA: TGTGCCAGCAGCTCGCAGGGGGGAATAGGAAACACCATATATTTT. Translated: CASSSQGGIGNTIYF. Combining the CDR3 with reference TRBV7-2 and TRBJ1-3 gives the whole variable domain GAGVSQSPSNKVTEKGKDVELRCDPISGHTALYWYRQSLGQGLEFLIYFQGNSAPDKSGLPSDRFSAERTGGSVSTLTIQRTQQEDSAVYLCASSSQGGIGNTIYFGEGSWLTVV.

This chain uses TRBV6-5 with TRBJ2-1; the D is unclear. The V end was cut by 7 bases, the J end by 2 bases, with 15 bases between. This CDR3 region has 15 residues. Germline CDR1 reads MNHEY; CDR2 reads SVGAGI. This chain's CDR3 is CASKNLNSPYNEQFF. In DNA, the CDR3 is TGTGCCAGCAAAAACCTTAACAGTCCCTACAATGAGCAGTTCTTC.

The sample holds many counts of this clonotype. This sequence joins TRBV30 and TRBJ1-1; no clear D gene. The CDR3 runs to 16 residues. CDR1 GTSNPN and CDR2 SVGIG come from the germline V gene (reference sequence). V was trimmed by 4 bases and J by 0 bases, leaving 18 bases between them. As DNA, the CDR3 is TGTGCCTGGACCCTAATATATTCGACGGTGAACACTGAAGCTTTCTTT. It specifies CAWTLIYSTVNTEAFF. The complete variable domain, with remaining parts taken from reference TRBV30 and TRBJ1-1, reads SQTIHQWPATLVQPVGSPLSLECTVEGTSNPNLYWYRQAAGRGLQLLFYSVGIGQISSEVPQNLSASRPQDRQFILSSKKLLLSDSGFYLCAWTLIYSTVNTEAFFGQGTRLTVV.

V gene TRBV20-1 combines with J gene TRBJ2-3; possible D gene TRBD2, 5 bases. Germline CDR1 is DFQATT and CDR2 is SNEGSKA (reference sequence). Deletions cut 6 bases from V and 2 bases from J, with 12 bases between. This CDR3 spans 13 amino acids. CDR3 amino acids: CSALLGPTDTQYF. The CDR3 DNA follows: TGCAGTGCCCTACTAGGGCCCACAGATACGCAGTATTTT.

The chain joins TRBV3-1 to TRBJ2-2; D is unresolved. The V end lost 3 bases, the J end lost 4 bases, and 12 bases lay between the germline ends. The CDR3 contains 15 residues. Germline CDR1 LGHDT, CDR2 YNNKEL (reference sequence). The CDR3 DNA is TGTGCCAGCAGCCAGCGACGGGTCCTCACCGGGGAGCTGTTTTTT. Its translation: CASSQRRVLTGELFF.

This chain uses TRBV6-1 with TRBJ2-1; TRBD1 is a possible D gene (6 bases). The V end was cut by 3 bases, the J end by 0 bases, with 9 bases between. Germline CDR1 MNHNS, CDR2 SASEGT. The CDR3 is made up of 15 amino acids. Here the CDR3 DNA reads TGTGCCAGCAGTGAGGAGGACAGCTCCTACAATGAGCAGTTCTTC. This translates into CASSEEDSSYNEQFF.

The chain has TRBV2 and TRBJ1-5; 9 bases are shared with TRBD1. The germline CDR1 and CDR2 sequences are SNHLY and FYNNEI. CDR3 size: 15 residues. The ends lost 4 bases at V and 1 base at J; junction bases unmatched: 2. CDR3 coding DNA: TGTGCCAGCAGTGGGGACAGGGCAAGCAATCAGCCCCAGCATTTT. As protein: CASSGDRASNQPQHF.

This clonotype was found a few times. The chain links TRBV5-1 to TRBJ2-5, with D possibly matching TRBD2 (6 bases). The CDR3 runs 14 residues. V shed 4 bases and J shed 7 bases, with 17 bases lying between them. CDR1 and CDR2 from the germline V gene are SGHRS and YFSETQ. The CDR3 is CASSPGGSNPTQYF. The CDR3 DNA follows: TGCGCCAGCAGCCCCGGGGGTAGCAACCCGACCCAGTACTTC.

The V call is TRBV5-1, the J call TRBJ2-1, with D perhaps matching TRBD2 (5 bases). Between the trimmed V and J ends, which lost 1 base and 10 bases, there was a span of 12 bases. The CDR3 is 13 residues long. Germline V gene sequence: CDR1 SGHRS, CDR2 YFSETQ. The DNA of the CDR3 is TGCGCCAGCAGCTTGCTGGACTCACGGGAGCAGTTCTTC. Its translation is CASSLLDSREQFF.

This clonotype was detected only a few times. V gene TRBV13 combines with J gene TRBJ1-4; 8 nucleotides agree with TRBD1. Germline V gene sequence: CDR1 PRHDT, CDR2 FYEKMQ (reference sequence). Unmatched junction bases numbered 3, after V lost 0 bases and J lost 6 bases. This CDR3 comprises 15 residues. The CDR3 DNA follows: TGTGCCAGCAGCTTAGGAAACAGGGGGGATGAAAAACTGTTTTTT. It encodes CASSLGNRGDEKLFF.

The chain combines TRBV29-1 with TRBJ1-1; a possible D gene is TRBD1 (5 bases). Trimming shortened V by 7 bases and J by 3 bases, and 15 bases separated the two germline ends. Germline V lookup: CDR1 SQVTM, CDR2 ANQGSEA. CDR3 length equals 13 residues. As DNA, the CDR3 is TGCAGCGCCTGGGGACGGGTAGACACTGAAGCTTTCTTT. This encodes CSAWGRVDTEAFF. The whole variable domain, filled in from reference TRBV29-1 and TRBJ1-1, reads SAVISQKPSRDICQRGTSLTIQCQVDSQVTMMFWYRQQPGQSLTLIATANQGSEATYESGFVIDKFPISRPNLTFSTLTVSNMSPEDSSIYLCSAWGRVDTEAFFGQGTRLTVV.

This clonotype showed up many times. This chain joins TRBV10-3 and TRBJ2-7; TRBD1 matches at 10 bases. The CDR3 is 16 residues long. The V segment lost 0 bases and the J segment 3 bases; nucleotides outside the gene matches: 5. In germline, CDR1 is ENHRY, CDR2 SYGVKD. CDR3 amino acids: CAISESPGQGFYEQYF. CDR3 coding DNA: TGTGCCATCAGTGAGTCCCCGGGACAGGGGTTCTACGAGCAGTACTTC.

This clonotype was counted only a few times. The rearrangement uses TRBV6-5 and TRBJ2-4; 10 bases are a match to TRBD1. Germline V gene lookup returns CDR1 MNHEY and CDR2 SVGAGI. V dropped 4 bases and J dropped 1; count of bases not matched to a gene: 4. The CDR3 has 16 residues. The CDR3 reads CASSSRQGAAKNIQYF. The CDR3 DNA follows: TGTGCCAGCAGTTCCAGACAGGGGGCGGCCAAAAACATTCAGTACTTC.

This sequence joins TRBV4-1 and TRBJ2-3, with D perhaps given as TRBD1 or TRBD2 (5 bases each). Trimming stripped 1 base from V and 2 bases from J, with 10 bases between. The CDR3 spans 15 residues. Per the germline V gene, CDR1 is MGHRA and CDR2 is YSYEKL. CDR3: CASSQVGTNTDTQYF. The CDR3 nucleotides read TGCGCCAGCAGCCAAGTCGGGACCAACACAGATACGCAGTATTTT.

This chain joins TRBV20-1 and TRBJ1-6; no firm D call. Trimming pared 0 bases from V and 7 bases from J, leaving 25 bases between. Germline-derived CDR1 and CDR2 are DFQATT and SNEGSKA (reference sequence). CDR3 length: 19 residues. The chain's CDR3 is CSARDLLGRLKRWNSPLHF. The CDR3 nucleotides read TGCAGTGCTAGAGATCTCTTAGGGAGACTCAAAAGGTGGAATTCACCCCTCCACTTT.

There are many counts of this clonotype. The chain joins TRBV9 to TRBJ2-7; TRBD1 is a possible D gene (6 bases). CDR3 length equals 14 residues. CDR1 SGDLS and CDR2 YYNGEE come from the germline V gene. V lost 3 bases and J lost 0, with 10 bases in between. CDR3 loop: CASSAGQISYEQYF. In DNA, the CDR3 is TGTGCCAGCAGCGCGGGACAAATCTCCTACGAGCAGTACTTC.

The sample holds a few counts of this clonotype. This CDR3 reads CAWSRVHSYGYTF. Here the CDR3 DNA reads TGTGCCTGGAGCAGAGTCCACTCCTATGGCTACACCTTC. This rearrangement joins TRBV30 to TRBJ1-2, with D hard to call. The germline V and J ends were trimmed by 3 bases and 4 bases, with 12 bases remaining between them. This CDR3 is 13 amino acids long. Germline V gives CDR1 GTSNPN, CDR2 SVGIG (reference sequence).